This TCR beta chain was found in a study of cytomegalovirus exposure and HLA in healthy donors. Study-level information: The Caucasian-associated ancestry cluster contained about 80% of the roughly 370 genotyped donors. Whole-study findings and limits: TCR sequences were mostly rare, though some public TCRs occurred in many donors. The classifier, whose performance was assessed in both the original and validation cohorts, reportedly diagnosed cytomegalovirus status with high specificity and sensitivity. As was reported, the HLA-A and HLA-B alleles of most subjects were accurately predicted from TCR beta sequences.

Concerning this clone: Its antigen is unknown.

This CDR3 has 14 amino acids. The V gene's germline CDR1 is MNHEY and CDR2 SMNVEV (reference sequence). With 5 bases clipped from V and 1 base from J, the junction kept 4 bases outside the gene matches. PCR used 60 Vbeta primers and 13 Jbeta primers. Method: immunoSEQ multiplex PCR; TCRdb's copy keeps in-frame clones and lacks some. Altogether under 200,000 clones are present, 71% being singletons, with the ten largest covering around 2.8%. This sequence originates from a woman in her twenties or thirties in good health and CMV-seronegative. The chain employs TRBV27 and TRBJ2-7; 8 nucleotides line up with TRBD1. Sequencing used PBMCs. The CDR3 spells CASSPWTGSYEQYF. For the CDR3, the DNA is TGTGCCAGCAGTCCATGGACAGGGTCCTACGAGCAGTACTTC.